This is a list of T cell receptor beta chains from one sample in a study of blood T cell repertoires in COVID-19. Data came from immunoSEQ multiplex PCR; TCRdb stores just in-frame clones and leaves some out. The repertoire holds 260,000 or so clones, with around four fifths as singletons. Sequenced: peripheral blood. These receptors came from an older woman with acute or convalescent COVID-19. Both conserved end residues are part of each CDR3. A D gene is named only where the DNA matches it firmly.

D: NA
J: TRBJ2-1
V: TRBV2
CDR3: CASSEPLDRIQHNEQFF
DNA: TGTGCCAGCAGTGAACCCCTCGACAGGATCCAGCACAATGAGCAGTTCTTC

D: NA
J: TRBJ1-4
V: TRBV12-3/TRBV12-4
CDR3: CASRENNREKLFF
DNA: TGTGCCAGCAGGGAGAATAACAGGGAAAAACTGTTTTTT

D: NA
J: TRBJ1-6
V: TRBV7-4
CDR3: CASSLAQLVGPNYSPLHF
DNA: TGTGCCAGCAGCTTAGCACAGTTAGTGGGTCCTAATTATTCACCCCTCCACTTT

D: NA
J: TRBJ2-7
V: TRBV5-1
CDR3: CASSLEHPGSNEQYF
DNA: TGCGCCAGCAGCTTGGAACACCCGGGTAGTAACGAGCAGTACTTC

D: TRBD2
J: TRBJ2-3
V: TRBV14
CDR3: CASSQGSGLDTDTQYF
DNA: TGTGCCAGCAGCCAAGGATCGGGACTAGACACAGATACGCAGTATTTT

D: NA
J: TRBJ2-5
V: TRBV19
CDR3: CASSIAAGRETQYF
DNA: TGTGCCAGTAGTATAGCGGCGGGGCGAGAGACCCAGTACTTC

D: TRBD2
J: TRBJ2-3
V: TRBV10-2
CDR3: CASSEYPVAGGLPDTQYF
DNA: TGCGCCAGCAGTGAGTATCCGGTAGCGGGGGGGCTCCCAGATACGCAGTATTTT

D: NA
J: TRBJ2-1
V: TRBV9
CDR3: CASSGGTYYNEQFF
DNA: TGTGCCAGCAGCGGGGGGACTTACTACAATGAGCAGTTCTTC

D: NA
J: TRBJ1-1
V: TRBV6-5
CDR3: CASRATGPAEAFF
DNA: TGTGCCAGCAGAGCTACAGGGCCCGCTGAAGCTTTCTTT

D: NA
J: TRBJ1-3
V: TRBV6-5
CDR3: CASSGLNSGNTIYF
DNA: TGTGCCAGCAGCGGACTCAACTCTGGAAACACCATATATTTT

D: NA
J: TRBJ1-2
V: TRBV27
CDR3: CASRAGTYLNYGYTF
DNA: TGTGCCAGCAGGGCCGGGACATACCTTAACTATGGCTACACCTTC

D: TRBD1
J: TRBJ2-7
V: TRBV2
CDR3: CASSGTGAEQYF
DNA: TGTGCCAGCTCCGGGACAGGGGCCGAGCAGTACTTC

D: TRBD1
J: TRBJ2-1
V: TRBV2
CDR3: CASSGTGLGNEQFF
DNA: TGTGCCAGCAGTGGGACAGGGCTCGGCAATGAGCAGTTCTTC

D: NA
J: TRBJ2-7
V: TRBV12-3/TRBV12-4
CDR3: CASSLGSFEQYF
DNA: TGTGCCAGCAGTTTAGGTTCTTTCGAGCAGTACTTC

D: NA
J: TRBJ1-4
V: TRBV2
CDR3: CASSARQLLNEKLFF
DNA: TGTGCCAGCAGTGCCCGACAGCTCCTTAATGAAAAACTGTTTTTT

D: NA
J: TRBJ1-5
V: TRBV19
CDR3: CASSINQGSNQPQHF
DNA: TGTGCCAGTAGTATTAACCAGGGTAGCAATCAGCCCCAGCATTTT